This T cell receptor (beta chain) was sequenced in a study of shared clonotypes between healthy human individuals. The naive CD8 fraction comprised CD45RO-negative cells positively selected for CCR7 and excluded terminally differentiated effector memory CD45RA+ cells. Trimming removed 4 bases from V and 0 bases from J; junction bases left unmatched: 8. The V gene's germline CDR1 is SNHLY and CDR2 FYNNEI. The length of the CDR3 is 16 residues. Per the authors' pipeline: For the immunoSEQ data, sequences were junction-only without quality scores, so filtering differed. Assay used: immunoSEQ multiplex PCR; TCRdb lists only in-frame clones, some missing. V and J calls and clone size come straight from that table; D and trimming were deduced from the DNA. Among about 800,000 clones listed, 96% were seen once. Study findings and constraints: Clonotype sharing across several donors was observed for 4% to 5.5% of naive CD4 clonotypes. Memory subsets generally showed lower estimated richness than naive subsets. An effect of sequencing depth on clonotype sharing among donors was expected.

On this clone itself: Antigen: not known.

The sample comprised naive CD8+ T cells sorted from blood. The chain combines TRBV2 with TRBJ2-7; TRBD1 agrees at 8 bases. This receptor was obtained from a man in his thirties or forties in good health. Here the CDR3 reads CASSASRDRSSYEQYF. The CDR3 nucleotides are TGTGCCAGCAGTGCTAGCCGGGACAGGAGCTCCTACGAGCAGTACTTC.